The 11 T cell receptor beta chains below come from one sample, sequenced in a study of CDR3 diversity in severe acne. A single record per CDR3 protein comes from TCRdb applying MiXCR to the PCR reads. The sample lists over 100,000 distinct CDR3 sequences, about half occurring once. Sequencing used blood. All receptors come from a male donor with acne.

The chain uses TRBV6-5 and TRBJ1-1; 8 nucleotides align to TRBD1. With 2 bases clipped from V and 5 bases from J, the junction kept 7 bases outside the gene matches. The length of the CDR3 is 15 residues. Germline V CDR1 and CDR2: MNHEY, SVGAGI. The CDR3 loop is CASSYEAGGFTEAFF. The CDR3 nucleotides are TGTGCCAGCAGTTACGAGGCAGGGGGCTTTACTGAAGCTTTCTTT.

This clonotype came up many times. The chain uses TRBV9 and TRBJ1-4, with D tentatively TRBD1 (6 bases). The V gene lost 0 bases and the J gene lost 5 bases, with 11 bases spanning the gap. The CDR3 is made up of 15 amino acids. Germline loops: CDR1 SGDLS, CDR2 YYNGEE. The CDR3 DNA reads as TGTGCCAGCAGCGTAGTGGGGGCTGGGAATGAAAAACTGTTTTTT. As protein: CASSVVGAGNEKLFF.

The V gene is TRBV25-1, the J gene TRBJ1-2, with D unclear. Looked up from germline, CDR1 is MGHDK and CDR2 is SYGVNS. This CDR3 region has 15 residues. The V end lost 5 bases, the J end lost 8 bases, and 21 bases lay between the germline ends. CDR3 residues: CASSLVTAHGSGYTF. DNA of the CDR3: TGTGCCAGCAGTTTAGTAACGGCCCATGGGAGCGGCTACACCTTC.

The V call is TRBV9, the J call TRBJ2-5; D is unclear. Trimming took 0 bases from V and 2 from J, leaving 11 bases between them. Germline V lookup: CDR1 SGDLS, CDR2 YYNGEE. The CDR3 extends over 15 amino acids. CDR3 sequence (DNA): TGTGCCAGCAGCGTAGCGTGGGCAGGTCAAGAGACCCAGTACTTC. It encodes CASSVAWAGQETQYF.

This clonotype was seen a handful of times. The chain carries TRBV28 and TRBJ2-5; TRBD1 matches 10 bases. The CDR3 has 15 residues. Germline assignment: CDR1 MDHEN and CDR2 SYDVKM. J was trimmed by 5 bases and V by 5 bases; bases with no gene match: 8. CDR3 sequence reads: CASSARDRGGETQYF. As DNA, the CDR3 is TGTGCCAGCAGTGCCCGGGACAGGGGAGGCGAGACCCAGTACTTC.

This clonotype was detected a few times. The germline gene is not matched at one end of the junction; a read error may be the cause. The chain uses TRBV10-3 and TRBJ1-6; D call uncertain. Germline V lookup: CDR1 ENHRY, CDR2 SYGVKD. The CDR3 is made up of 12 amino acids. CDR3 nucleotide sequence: TGTGCCAGCAGTGATCAGCCTTTCTCCCTCCACTTT. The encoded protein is CASSDQPFSLHF.

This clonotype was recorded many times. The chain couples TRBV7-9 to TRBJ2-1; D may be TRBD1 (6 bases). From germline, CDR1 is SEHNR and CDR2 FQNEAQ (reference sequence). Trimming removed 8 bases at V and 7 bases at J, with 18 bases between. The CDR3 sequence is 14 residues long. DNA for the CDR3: TGTGCCAGCGCCCCGTCAGGGGAGAAAAATGAGCAGTTCTTC. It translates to CASAPSGEKNEQFF.

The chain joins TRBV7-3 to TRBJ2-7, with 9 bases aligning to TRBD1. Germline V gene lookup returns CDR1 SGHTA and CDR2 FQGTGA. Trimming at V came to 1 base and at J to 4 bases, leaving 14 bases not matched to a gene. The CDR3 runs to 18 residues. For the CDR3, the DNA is TGTGCCAGCAGCTTAATAGCCGGACTCCGGGACAGGGTATACGAGCAGTACTTC. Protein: CASSLIAGLRDRVYEQYF.

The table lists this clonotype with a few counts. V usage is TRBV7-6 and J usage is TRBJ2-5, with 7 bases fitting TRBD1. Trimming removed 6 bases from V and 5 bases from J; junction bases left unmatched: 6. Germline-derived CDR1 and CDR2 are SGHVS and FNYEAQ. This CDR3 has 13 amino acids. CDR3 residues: CASSTRRGETQYF. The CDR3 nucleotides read TGTGCCAGCAGTACCCGCAGGGGGGAGACCCAGTACTTC.

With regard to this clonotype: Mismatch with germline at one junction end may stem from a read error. The CDR3 DNA sequence: TGTGCCAGCAGTTTCGACAGGGTCGGCGGCTACACCTTC. It specifies CASSFDRVGGYTF. This chain joins TRBV10-3 and TRBJ1-2; 7 bases fit TRBD1. In germline, CDR1 is ENHRY, CDR2 SYGVKD. This CDR3 is built from 13 residues.

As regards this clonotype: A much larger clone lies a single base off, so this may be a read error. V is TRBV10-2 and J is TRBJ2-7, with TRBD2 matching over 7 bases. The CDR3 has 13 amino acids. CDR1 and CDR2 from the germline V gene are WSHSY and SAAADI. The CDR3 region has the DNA TGCGCCAGCAGTGGAAGCGGGACCTACGAGCTGTACTTC. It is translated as CASSGSGTYELYF.